Below are 23 T cell receptor beta chains sequenced from a single sample in a study of human T cells and chemical hapten exposure. Total RNA was isolated from unfractionated whole blood. TCRdb ran MiXCR on the 5' RACE reads and lists one entry per CDR3 protein. The repertoire holds about 140,000 distinct CDR3 sequences, with 4.1% as singletons. These receptors were collected from a female donor in good health.

This clonotype was seen ten or more times. This chain connects TRBV5-1 to TRBJ2-5; no definite D call. V lost 0 bases to trimming and J lost 2 bases, with 5 bases between them. The CDR3 has 13 amino acids. Germline V gene sequence: CDR1 SGHRS, CDR2 YFSETQ. DNA of the CDR3: TGCGCCAGCAGCTTGGGTCCTCAAGAGACCCAGTACTTC. Encoded protein: CASSLGPQETQYF.

This clonotype has ten or more counts. The chain is built from TRBV13 and TRBJ2-4; 7 nucleotides line up with TRBD2. This CDR3 contains 14 residues. The V segment lost 1 base and the J segment 7 bases; nucleotides outside the gene matches: 4. CDR1 is PRHDT, CDR2 FYEKMQ, per germline (reference sequence). The CDR3 spells CASSLVGGGNIQYF. The CDR3 bases are TGTGCCAGCAGCTTAGTCGGGGGAGGGAACATTCAGTACTTC.

This clonotype was counted at least ten times. The chain uses TRBV13 and TRBJ2-5; D is possibly TRBD2 (6 bases). Germline V gene sequence: CDR1 PRHDT, CDR2 FYEKMQ (reference sequence). The CDR3 consists of 14 residues. With 4 bases removed from V and 4 bases from J, the gap between germline ends came to 13 bases. The CDR3 spells CASSWDSGGETQYF. Written as DNA, the CDR3 is TGTGCCAGCAGCTGGGATAGCGGCGGAGAGACCCAGTACTTC.

This clonotype showed up many times. V gene TRBV7-2 combines with J gene TRBJ2-3; D is unclear. The V and J ends lost 3 bases and 2 bases respectively, with 3 bases between them. The CDR3 length is 12 residues. CDR1 SGHTA and CDR2 FQGNSA come from the germline V gene. DNA for the CDR3: TGTGCCAGCAGCTTTTTCACAGATACGCAGTATTTT. This encodes CASSFFTDTQYF. Combining the CDR3 with reference TRBV7-2 and TRBJ2-3 gives the whole variable domain GAGVSQSPSNKVTEKGKDVELRCDPISGHTALYWYRQSLGQGLEFLIYFQGNSAPDKSGLPSDRFSAERTGGSVSTLTIQRTQQEDSAVYLCASSFFTDTQYFGPGTRLTVL.

In its sample, this clonotype was seen many times. The chain uses TRBV3-1 and TRBJ1-1; tentative D call: TRBD1 (6 bases). Trimming took off 1 base at V and 6 bases at J, with 9 bases between the two ends. In germline, CDR1 is LGHDT, CDR2 YNNKEL (reference sequence). The CDR3 is made up of 13 amino acids. The CDR3 spells CASSQVWTAEAFF. In nucleotides, the CDR3 is TGTGCCAGCAGCCAAGTTTGGACAGCTGAAGCTTTCTTT.

In its sample, this clonotype was seen many times. The chain has TRBV25-1 and TRBJ2-2; no firm D call. This CDR3 is built from 11 residues. With 5 bases removed from V and 10 bases from J, the gap between germline ends came to 8 bases. Germline assignment: CDR1 MGHDK and CDR2 SYGVNS. As DNA, the CDR3 is TGTGCCAGCAGTCCCCGCGAGGAGCTGTTTTTT. Translating gives CASSPREELFF.

This clonotype was seen at least ten times. The chain employs TRBV20-1 and TRBJ2-2, with D uncertain. The V end lost 3 bases, the J end lost 0 bases, and 8 bases lay between the germline ends. The CDR3 loop spans 14 amino acids. Germline V gene lookup returns CDR1 DFQATT and CDR2 SNEGSKA (reference sequence). CDR3 loop: CSASYSANTGELFF. CDR3 in DNA: TGCAGTGCTAGTTACAGCGCGAACACCGGGGAGCTGTTTTTT.

At least ten counts were recorded for this clonotype. This chain connects TRBV6-4 to TRBJ1-2; no clear D. The V gene's germline CDR1 is MRHNA and CDR2 SNTAGT. The CDR3 is 14 residues long. Trimming removed 4 bases at V and 2 bases at J, with 11 bases between. The CDR3 protein is CASSVAPGNYGYTF. CDR3 nucleotides: TGTGCCAGCAGTGTGGCCCCAGGCAACTATGGCTACACCTTC.

This clonotype has at least ten counts. The chain uses TRBV5-4 and TRBJ2-7; D is uncertain. The V end was cut by 3 bases, the J end by 2 bases, with 12 bases between. The CDR3 length is 14 residues. The germline V gene encodes CDR1 SGHNT and CDR2 YYREEE (reference sequence). For the CDR3, the DNA is TGTGCCAGCAGCTGGGTCGGCAGGCCCTACGAGCAGTACTTC. It codes for CASSWVGRPYEQYF.

In its sample, this clonotype was seen many times. V is TRBV6-5 and J is TRBJ2-1; TRBD2 matches 12 bases. The J segment lost 4 bases and the V segment lost 2 bases, leaving 6 bases of the junction unmatched. CDR1 MNHEY and CDR2 SVGAGI come from the germline V gene. The CDR3 is 17 amino acids. The CDR3 DNA sequence: TGTGCCAGCAGTTACACGCCCGGACTAGCGGGGTACAATGAGCAGTTCTTC. Its translation: CASSYTPGLAGYNEQFF.

This clonotype was picked up many times. V gene TRBV6-5 combines with J gene TRBJ2-7; D call uncertain. Trimming took off 4 bases at V and 0 bases at J, with 25 bases between the two ends. Germline V gene data show CDR1 as MNHEY and CDR2 as SVGAGI. The length of the CDR3 is 19 residues. In DNA form, the CDR3 reads TGTGCCAGCAGTTCCCGTAAGGCAGCCTCAAGGTCGAGCTCCTACGAGCAGTACTTC. It specifies CASSSRKAASRSSSYEQYF.

With respect to this clonotype: A read error is possible here, since a much larger clone lies one base away. This rearrangement joins TRBV7-9 to TRBJ1-2; D is undetermined. CDR1 and CDR2 (germline): SEHNR, FQNEAQ (reference sequence). V lost 0 bases, J lost 4 bases, and 15 bases lay in between. The CDR3 is made up of 16 amino acids. The CDR3 DNA follows: TGTGCCAGCAGCTTAGCCGTACCGGGCCGGGCCTATGGCTACACCTTC. It encodes CASSLAVPGRAYGYTF.

This clonotype was detected ten times or more. The CDR3 region is CASSPLPRGVYTNEKLFF. The CDR3 bases are TGTGCCAGCAGTCCCCTTCCACGGGGGGTTTATACTAATGAAAAACTGTTTTTT. The chain recombines TRBV28 with TRBJ1-4; possible D gene TRBD1, 5 bases. There are 18 residues in the CDR3. The V gene's germline CDR1 is MDHEN and CDR2 SYDVKM. V was trimmed by 5 bases and J by 2 bases, leaving 21 bases between them.

The sample holds many counts of this clonotype. This chain uses TRBV6-1 with TRBJ2-7; D possibly corresponds to TRBD1 (6 bases). The CDR3 runs to 15 residues. Germline V gene sequence: CDR1 MNHNS, CDR2 SASEGT. Trimming shortened V by 3 bases and J by 6 bases, and 18 bases separated the two germline ends. Here the CDR3 DNA reads TGTGCCAGCAGTGACCAGGGACACCTTCGAGTCGAGCAGTACTTC. Encoded protein: CASSDQGHLRVEQYF.

This clonotype was detected many times. The rearrangement links TRBV27 to TRBJ1-4, with D tentatively TRBD1 (6 bases). The CDR3 loop spans 15 amino acids. Germline-derived CDR1 and CDR2 are MNHEY and SMNVEV (reference sequence). Trimming took 4 bases from V and 5 from J, leaving 14 bases between them. The CDR3 coding sequence is TGTGCCAGCAGTTCCCAGCGGAGGGGGAATGAAAAACTGTTTTTT. This gives the protein CASSSQRRGNEKLFF.

The sample holds many counts of this clonotype. The rearrangement uses TRBV5-1 and TRBJ2-7; 7 positions match TRBD1. Germline trimming cut 3 bases from V and 5 bases from J; bases unmatched to any gene: 8. The V gene's germline CDR1 is SGHRS and CDR2 YFSETQ. The CDR3 totals 14 residues. The CDR3, as DNA: TGCGCCAGCAGCTCAAAGGGACAGTATGACGAGCAGTACTTC. As protein: CASSSKGQYDEQYF.

About this clonotype itself: A much more abundant neighbour one base away suggests this may be a read error. The chain has TRBV7-2 and TRBJ1-1, with D uncertain. The germline V and J ends were trimmed by 5 bases and 3 bases, with 10 bases remaining between them. Germline lookup yields CDR1 SGHTA and CDR2 FQGNSA. The CDR3 is 13 amino acids. The CDR3 loop is CASSQRRDTEAFF. CDR3 nucleotide sequence: TGTGCCAGCAGCCAAAGGCGGGACACTGAAGCTTTCTTT.

Many counts were recorded for this clonotype. V usage is TRBV6-5 and J usage is TRBJ1-5; maybe TRBD1 (5 bases). Trimming removed 5 bases at V and 3 bases at J, with 8 bases between. Germline loops: CDR1 MNHEY, CDR2 SVGAGI. This CDR3 is 13 amino acids long. CDR3 DNA: TGTGCCAGCAGTGCGACAGACAATCAGCCCCAGCATTTT. Its protein product is CASSATDNQPQHF.

The table lists this clonotype with a few counts. This rearrangement joins TRBV19 to TRBJ1-1; tentatively, D is TRBD1 (5 bases). CDR1 and CDR2 (germline): LNHDA, SQIVND (reference sequence). The V and J ends lost 1 base and 0 bases respectively, with 12 bases between them. The CDR3 spans 16 residues. CDR3 DNA: TGTGCCAGTAGTATAGGGGGCAGGACTTTGAACACTGAAGCTTTCTTT. Translated, it gives CASSIGGRTLNTEAFF.

This clonotype has ten or more counts. The genes are TRBV7-2 and TRBJ2-3; 10 bases are a match to TRBD1. The V and J ends lost 5 bases and 5 bases, in that order; junction bases with no gene match: 4. From germline, CDR1 is SGHTA and CDR2 FQGNSA. The CDR3 is 14 amino acids. In DNA, the CDR3 is TGTGCCAGCAGCCCAGACAGGGGGCGAGATACGCAGTATTTT. Translation: CASSPDRGRDTQYF.

This clonotype was detected ten times or more. J is TRBJ1-1 and V is TRBV7-9; TRBD1 aligns across 8 bases. CDR1 and CDR2 from the germline V gene are SEHNR and FQNEAQ (reference sequence). The V and J ends lost 3 bases and 0 bases, in that order; junction bases with no gene match: 6. This CDR3 spans 16 amino acids. The CDR3 region is CASSFWTGLMNTEAFF. The CDR3, as DNA: TGTGCCAGCAGCTTCTGGACAGGGCTGATGAACACTGAAGCTTTCTTT.

This clonotype appeared a single time. The chain couples TRBV7-2 to TRBJ2-4; 9 bases match TRBD1. Germline CDR1 reads SGHTA; CDR2 reads FQGNSA. The junction had 8 bases not matched to a gene; V was cut back by 5 bases and J by 9 bases. The CDR3 runs 14 residues. CDR3 DNA sequence: TGTGCCAGCAGCGGACAGGGGTTAAGGGGCATTCAGTACTTC. It translates to CASSGQGLRGIQYF.

In its sample, this clonotype was seen many times. This sequence joins TRBV4-1 and TRBJ1-2, with TRBD1 identical over 7 bases. The length of the CDR3 is 16 residues. Trimming at V came to 0 bases and at J to 4 bases, leaving 8 bases not matched to a gene. The V gene's germline CDR1 is MGHRA and CDR2 YSYEKL. The CDR3 nucleotides are TGCGCCAGCAGCCAAGAAGAATATACAGGGGTCTATGGCTACACCTTC. Its translation: CASSQEEYTGVYGYTF.